The entry below gives a single T cell receptor beta chain sequence along with its context. This record belongs to a study of blood T cells in healthy people across ages. The CDR3 has 19 residues. Germline CDR1 and CDR2: MGHRA and YSYEKL. V dropped 4 bases and J dropped 0; count of bases not matched to a gene: 12. Combining a sample-barcoded 5' primer with a J-beta primer mix, a second PCR ran for 7 to 11 cycles. In TCRdb, the 5' RACE reads were re-called with MiXCR into one record per CDR3 protein. The data contain some 1.7 million distinct CDR3 sequences, approximately 28% of them seen just once; the ten biggest clones take up 7.7%.

Sequences were obtained from blood. This TCR came from a woman in her 30s in good health. This chain links TRBV4-1 with TRBJ2-6, with 7 bases lining up with TRBD1. The CDR3 nucleotides read TGCGCCAGCAGCCGAATACAACAGGGGCGGAACTCTGGGGCCAACGTCCTGACTTTC. Amino acid sequence: CASSRIQQGRNSGANVLTF.